This TCR beta chain was retrieved from a study of control samples from healthy donors and cancer patients. Clones were sequenced by immunoSEQ multiplex PCR, and TCRdb holds only the in-frame ones, with some missing. Its table lists about 200,000 clones. The origin of this receptor is a woman in her twenties or thirties in good health. Sequenced material: blood.

The CDR3 loop reads CASSLSQSSGRETQYF. The CDR3 nucleotides are TGTGCCAGCAGTTTATCTCAGTCCTCCGGTCGAGAGACCCAGTACTTC. This rearrangement joins TRBV27 to TRBJ2-5; no clear D gene. Trimming left V 0 bases short and J 4 bases short, with 15 bases between. CDR1 and CDR2 from the germline V gene are MNHEY and SMNVEV (reference sequence). This CDR3 is built from 16 residues.